These 30 T cell receptor beta chains originate from one sample sequenced in a study of read filtering for tumor transcriptome and immune sequencing. Molecular barcoded adaptors covering alpha/delta and beta/gamma chains were used on approximately 400 ng RNA. TCRdb passed the reads through MiXCR, listing each CDR3 protein once. This sample has approximately 90,000 distinct CDR3 sequences, with about 22% found just once. Material for sequencing was a population of CD138-negative cells sorted from bone marrow. The receptors stem from a donor at least 40 years old with multiple myeloma.

This clonotype occurred many times. The chain's CDR3 is CASSDTGTSEETQYF. The CDR3 DNA sequence: TGTGCCAGCAGCGATACCGGGACTAGCGAGGAGACCCAGTACTTC. The gene calls are TRBV6-2 or TRBV6-3 and TRBJ2-5; 10 bases line up with TRBD2. Per the germline V gene, CDR1 is MNHEY and CDR2 is SVGEGT. The CDR3 covers 15 residues. V lost 6 bases, J lost 5 bases, and 9 bases stayed unmatched.

This clonotype was observed many times. The chain employs TRBV29-1 and TRBJ2-3; TRBD1 matches at 8 bases. V lost 3 bases to trimming and J lost 2 bases; unmatched junction nucleotides: 7. Germline V gene sequence: CDR1 SQVTM, CDR2 ANQGSEA. This CDR3 comprises 15 residues. CDR3: CSVEGGQGITDTQYF. DNA for the CDR3: TGCAGCGTTGAGGGTGGACAGGGCATCACAGATACGCAGTATTTT.

The chain carries TRBV7-9 and TRBJ2-2; TRBD1 aligns across 9 bases. J lost 7 bases, V lost 4 bases, and 4 bases had no gene match. This CDR3 contains 14 residues. The germline V gene has CDR1 SEHNR and CDR2 FQNEAQ (reference sequence). Written as DNA, the CDR3 is TGTGCCAGCAGCTGGACAGGGGTCCACGGGGAGCTGTTTTTT. Translating gives CASSWTGVHGELFF.

This clonotype was picked up many times. The rearrangement links TRBV6-2 or TRBV6-3 to TRBJ2-1, with TRBD2 identical over 13 bases. From germline, CDR1 is MNHEY and CDR2 SVGEGT. The CDR3 spans 17 residues. V gave up 5 bases and J gave up 5 bases; unmatched junction bases: 9. The CDR3 is CASSQTSGGPGNNEQFF. The CDR3 DNA sequence: TGTGCCAGCAGTCAGACTAGCGGGGGGCCGGGCAACAATGAGCAGTTCTTC.

In its sample, this clonotype was seen many times. The J gene is TRBJ2-3, the V gene TRBV18, with a possible D match to TRBD1 (7 bases). Trimming stripped 3 bases from V and 2 bases from J, with 15 bases between. The CDR3 is made up of 16 amino acids. Looked up from germline, CDR1 is KGHSH and CDR2 is LQKENI. The CDR3 DNA reads as TGTGCCAGCTCACCCCGTGGCAGGGGGGTCACAGATACGCAGTATTTT. Translation gives CASSPRGRGVTDTQYF.

About this clonotype: A much bigger clone sits one base away, suggesting this may be a read error. The rearrangement joins TRBV14 to TRBJ2-3, with unresolved D. The CDR3 has 17 amino acids. CDR1 is SGHDN, CDR2 FVKESK, per germline. The DNA for the CDR3 is TGTGCCGGCAGTCGGATCGGAAAAGGGTTAGGCACAGATACGCAGTATTTT. It yields the protein CAGSRIGKGLGTDTQYF. Full variable domain (outside the CDR3, taken from reference TRBV14 and TRBJ2-3): EAGVTQFPSHSVIEKGQTVTLRCDPISGHDNLYWYRRVMGKEIKFLLHFVKESKQDESGMPNNRFLAERTGGTYSTLKVQPAELEDSGVYFCAGSRIGKGLGTDTQYFGPGTRLTVL.

This clonotype was recorded many times. The V gene is TRBV28, the J gene TRBJ2-1; D assignment may be TRBD1 or TRBD2 (7 bases each). V was shortened by 5 bases and J by 3 bases, with 17 bases between the two germline ends. Looked up from germline, CDR1 is MDHEN and CDR2 is SYDVKM. The CDR3 sequence is 16 residues long. This chain's CDR3 is CASSRAQGGFYNEQFF. Here the CDR3 DNA reads TGTGCCAGCAGTCGGGCTCAGGGGGGGTTCTACAATGAGCAGTTCTTC.

This clonotype was seen at least ten times. The genes are TRBV29-1 and TRBJ2-2; D gene ambiguous. CDR3 length equals 11 residues. Trimming removed 6 bases at V and 3 bases at J, with 5 bases between. Germline CDR1 and CDR2: SQVTM and ANQGSEA. CDR3 sequence reads: CSVIYTGELFF. The CDR3 DNA reads as TGCAGCGTCATATACACCGGGGAGCTGTTTTTT.

Worth noting for this clonotype: Given a much more abundant clone one base away, this may be a read error. J is TRBJ1-6 and V is TRBV7-9; D remains ambiguous. The CDR3 loop spans 13 amino acids. V lost 0 bases, J lost 8 bases, and 5 bases lay in between. The germline V gene encodes CDR1 SEHNR and CDR2 FQNEAQ (reference sequence). CDR3 residues: CASSLAYDSPLHF. In DNA form, the CDR3 reads TGTGCCAGCAGCTTAGCATATGATTCACCCCTCCACTTT.

The table lists this clonotype with many counts. This rearrangement joins TRBV29-1 to TRBJ2-7, with TRBD2 identical over 8 bases. The germline V gene has CDR1 SQVTM and CDR2 ANQGSEA. The CDR3 runs to 14 residues. Trimming removed 7 bases from V and 0 bases from J; junction bases left unmatched: 8. This CDR3 reads CSAKTSASSYEQYF. The CDR3 nucleotides read TGCAGCGCTAAGACTAGCGCCTCCTCCTACGAGCAGTACTTC.

The table lists this clonotype with many counts. The chain employs TRBV20-1 and TRBJ1-2; D not certain. Looked up from germline, CDR1 is DFQATT and CDR2 is SNEGSKA (reference sequence). V gave up 0 bases and J gave up 2 bases, with 7 bases separating them. The CDR3 spans 13 residues. The CDR3 sequence: CSARDSWNYGYTF. CDR3 bases: TGCAGTGCTAGAGACAGTTGGAACTATGGCTACACCTTC.

This clonotype was detected ten times or more. The CDR3 reads CSASDRGYYSEQYF. In nucleotides, the CDR3 is TGCAGTGCTAGTGACAGGGGGTATTACAGTGAGCAGTACTTC. The V gene is TRBV20-1, the J gene TRBJ2-7; TRBD1 agrees at 9 bases. J lost 7 bases, V lost 3 bases, and 10 bases had no gene match. The CDR3 extends over 14 amino acids. Germline loops: CDR1 DFQATT, CDR2 SNEGSKA (reference sequence).

Turning to this clonotype: The junction departs from germline at one end; a sequencing error may be responsible. The J gene is TRBJ2-7, the V gene TRBV19; TRBD1 matches at 8 bases. CDR1 and CDR2 (germline): LNHDA, SQIVND (reference sequence). CDR3 length: 14 residues. The CDR3 sequence is CASSIPGQAYVQYF. The DNA of the CDR3 is TGTGCCAGTAGTATACCGGGACAGGCCTACGTGCAGTACTTC.

As to this clonotype: This may stem from a read error, because a much larger clone lies one nucleotide away. The chain links TRBV12-3 or TRBV12-4 to TRBJ2-3, with D possibly matching TRBD2 (6 bases). CDR3 length: 11 residues. The DNA for the CDR3 is TGTGTCAGCAGGAGGGGAGGCACGCAGTATTTT. Translating it yields CVSRRGGTQYF.

Remarks on this clonotype: It may be a read error: a sequence one base away is much more abundant. The genes are TRBV28 and TRBJ2-3, with D perhaps being TRBD1 or TRBD2 (5 bases each). Germline V gene lookup returns CDR1 MDHEN and CDR2 SYDVKM. The CDR3 extends over 13 amino acids. The CDR3, as DNA: TGTGCCAGCAGTTTGAGGAGCGCCACCAGGGAGTGTTTT. Translation gives CASSLRSATRECF.

This clonotype was seen repeatedly, ten times or more. The rearrangement links TRBV7-3 to TRBJ1-5; TRBD1 might be the D (6 bases). CDR1 and CDR2 (germline): SGHTA, FQGTGA. The CDR3 totals 13 residues. V lost 5 bases, J lost 6 bases, and 11 bases lay in between. The CDR3 coding sequence is TGTGCCAGCAGCACTAGACAGGTTCAGCCCCAGCATTTT. Residues: CASSTRQVQPQHF.

Ten or more counts support this clonotype. This chain's CDR3 is CSAAWGAGTDTQYF. The CDR3 nucleotides are TGCAGTGCTGCATGGGGGGCCGGAACAGATACGCAGTATTTT. This chain links TRBV20-1 with TRBJ2-3, with D possibly being TRBD1 or TRBD2 (6 bases each). Germline CDR1 reads DFQATT; CDR2 reads SNEGSKA (reference sequence). CDR3 length: 14 residues. Trimming removed 5 bases from V and 3 bases from J, with 15 bases in between.

On this clonotype itself: Mismatch with germline at one junction end may stem from a read error. The rearrangement joins TRBV5-4 to TRBJ1-2; unclear D gene. The CDR3 has 14 residues. The germline V gene has CDR1 SGHNT and CDR2 YYREEE (reference sequence). The CDR3 is CASILDVLNYGYTF. The CDR3 region has the DNA TGTGCCAGCATCTTGGATGTCCTAAACTATGGCTACACCTTC.

The chain recombines TRBV7-9 with TRBJ1-1, with a weak D call TRBD1 (6 bases). Trimming took off 5 bases at V and 6 bases at J, with 13 bases between the two ends. This CDR3 contains 13 residues. Germline V lookup: CDR1 SEHNR, CDR2 FQNEAQ (reference sequence). The CDR3 sequence is CASSLLQGPEAFF. The CDR3 DNA reads TGTGCCAGCAGCCTACTACAGGGACCTGAAGCTTTCTTT.

This clonotype was found a few times. Since a much larger clone is just one base distant, this may be a read error. The rearrangement joins TRBV7-9 to TRBJ2-5, with D perhaps matching TRBD1 (5 bases). Germline CDR1 SEHNR, CDR2 FQNEAQ (reference sequence). The CDR3 covers 13 residues. CDR3 coding DNA: TGTGCCGGCAGCCCCAAGGGGCCGGAGACCCAGTACTTC. Residues: CAGSPKGPETQYF. Full variable domain (remainder filled in from reference TRBV7-9 and TRBJ2-5): DTGVSQNPRHKITKRGQNVTFRCDPISEHNRLYWYRQTLGQGPEFLTYFQNEAQLEKSRLLSDRFSAERPKGSFSTLEIQRTEQGDSAMYLCAGSPKGPETQYFGPGTRLLVL.

This clonotype was observed a handful of times. The V and J genes are TRBV2 and TRBJ2-5; TRBD2 agrees at 10 bases. The CDR3 spans 14 residues. The V gene's germline CDR1 is SNHLY and CDR2 FYNNEI. V was pared by 5 bases and J by 5 bases, with 5 bases of the junction left unmatched. The CDR3 sequence: CASSPISGGETQYF. The CDR3 region has the DNA TGTGCCAGCAGTCCCATTAGCGGGGGGGAGACCCAGTACTTC. Looking up the rest from reference TRBV2 and TRBJ2-5 gives the full variable domain: EPEVTQTPSHQVTQMGQEVILRCVPISNHLYFYWYRQILGQKVEFLVSFYNNEISEKSEIFDDQFSVERPDGSNFTLKIRSTKLEDSAMYFCASSPISGGETQYFGPGTRLLVL.

This chain joins TRBV20-1 and TRBJ1-2; D possibly corresponds to TRBD1 (5 bases). Germline CDR1 and CDR2: DFQATT and SNEGSKA (reference sequence). The CDR3 has 16 residues. V dropped 0 bases and J dropped 0 bases, with 14 bases sitting between them. CDR3 sequence (DNA): TGCAGTGCTAGAGATAGGACACTCCAAGCTAACTATGGCTACACCTTC. Translated: CSARDRTLQANYGYTF.

Notes on this clonotype: A much larger clone differs by one base, so this may be a read error. The CDR3, as DNA: TGTGCCAACTCACCCCGGGGACAGGGGGATGATGGCTACACCTTC. Residues: CANSPRGQGDDGYTF. The chain joins TRBV18 to TRBJ1-2; 11 nucleotides agree with TRBD1. The V gene's germline CDR1 is KGHSH and CDR2 LQKENI. The length of the CDR3 is 15 residues.

A remark on this clonotype: Sequence at one end of the junction differs from germline and may be a read error. CDR3 nucleotide sequence: TGTGCCATCAGTGGGGACCACAATGAGCGGTTCTTC. This codes for CAISGDHNERFF. V is TRBV10-3 and J is TRBJ2-1; the D call may be TRBD1 or TRBD2 (5 bases each). The CDR3 loop spans 12 amino acids. Germline V CDR1 and CDR2: ENHRY, SYGVKD.

Regarding this clonotype: With a much larger clone just one base away, this may be a read error. V usage is TRBV7-9 and J usage is TRBJ2-1; D may be TRBD1 (5 bases). This CDR3 contains 13 residues. V was shortened by 7 bases and J by 7 bases, with 14 bases between the two germline ends. Germline V lookup: CDR1 SEHNR, CDR2 FQNEAQ (reference sequence). The chain's CDR3 is CASTLMGHNEQFF. CDR3 coding DNA: TGTGCCAGCACCCTGATGGGGCATAATGAGCAGTTCTTC.

This clonotype appeared many times. The chain employs TRBV5-1 and TRBJ2-2; possible D gene TRBD1, 6 bases. CDR3 length: 13 residues. The V end lost 5 bases, the J end lost 4 bases, and 9 bases lay between the germline ends. Germline V lookup: CDR1 SGHRS, CDR2 YFSETQ. CDR3 residues: CASRLRGTGELFF. The CDR3 region has the DNA TGCGCCAGCAGGCTCAGGGGCACCGGGGAGCTGTTTTTT.

This chain uses TRBV28 with TRBJ1-6; D not certain. The J call may not be correct, given that the DNA end is closer to TRBJ1-1. CDR3 length: 11 residues. Germline CDR1 and CDR2: MDHEN and SYDVKM. The CDR3 protein is CASSSRFRAFF. CDR3 DNA sequence: TGTGCCAGCAGTTCCAGGTTCCGAGCTTTCTTT.

As regards this clonotype: A read error is possible here, since a much larger clone lies one base away. This rearrangement joins TRBV30 to TRBJ2-3, with 14 bases identical to TRBD2. The CDR3 loop spans 13 amino acids. CDR1 is GTSNPN and CDR2 is SVGIG in the germline V gene (reference sequence). The CDR3 spells CAFRLAGGDTRYF. The DNA of the CDR3 is TGTGCCTTCAGACTAGCGGGGGGGGATACGCGGTATTTT.

The J gene is TRBJ1-3, the V gene TRBV6-1; no reliable D call. V lost 2 bases and J lost 5, with 22 bases in between. This CDR3 has 18 residues. Germline-derived CDR1 and CDR2 are MNHNS and SASEGT. CDR3 protein: CASSESGEHIFTRNTIYF. The CDR3 nucleotides are TGTGCCAGCAGTGAATCCGGGGAACACATATTTACTAGAAACACCATATATTTT.

The chain is built from TRBV5-1 and TRBJ2-3; tentatively, D is TRBD2 (7 bases). The ends were cut back, 4 bases at V and 2 bases at J, with 14 bases in the middle. The CDR3 covers 15 residues. Germline V gene data show CDR1 as SGHRS and CDR2 as YFSETQ. DNA of the CDR3: TGCGCCAGCAGCGACAACGGGGGGCCCACAGATACGCAGTATTTT. Its protein product is CASSDNGGPTDTQYF.